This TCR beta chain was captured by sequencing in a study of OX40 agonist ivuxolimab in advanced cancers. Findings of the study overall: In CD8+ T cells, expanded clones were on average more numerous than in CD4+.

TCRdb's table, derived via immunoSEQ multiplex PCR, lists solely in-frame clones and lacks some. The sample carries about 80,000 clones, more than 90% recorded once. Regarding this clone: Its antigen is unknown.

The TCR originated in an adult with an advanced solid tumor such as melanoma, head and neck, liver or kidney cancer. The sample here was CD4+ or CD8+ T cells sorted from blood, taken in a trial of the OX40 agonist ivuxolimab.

CDR3 protein: CASSAKTRQGTEAFF. Written as DNA, the CDR3 is TGTGCCAGCTCAGCTAAAACTAGACAGGGCACTGAAGCTTTCTTT. The rearrangement links TRBV18 to TRBJ1-1, with 7 bases aligning to TRBD1. Germline V CDR1 and CDR2: KGHSH, LQKENI. The trim removed 5 bases at V and 4 bases at J, leaving 10 bases unmatched. The CDR3 sequence is 15 residues long.